This T cell receptor (beta chain) came from a study of OX40 agonist ivuxolimab in advanced cancers. With regard to the full study: Ivuxolimab was a fully human IgG2 agonistic monoclonal antibody targeting the costimulatory receptor OX40 (CD134). Partial responses occurred in three dose-escalation patients: two with cutaneous melanoma and one with hepatocellular carcinoma. The purpose of peripheral TCRbeta sequencing was to test whether ivuxolimab changed TCR sequence diversity and led to clonal T-cell expansion. Among the 50 to 55 dose-escalation patients, roughly 20 had hepatocellular carcinoma, around 15 melanoma, 9 renal cell carcinoma and 9 head and neck cancer. The paper describes the monotherapy dose-escalation part (N ≈ 50 patients) of the phase I trial of ivuxolimab. Patients were allowed to have had prior anti-PD-1, anti-PD-L1 or anti-CTLA-4 therapy, and 30% to 40% of the dose-escalation patients had previously received checkpoint inhibitors. Intravenous ivuxolimab was administered to patients every 2 weeks at six dose levels: 0.01, 0.1, 0.3, 1.5, 3 and 10 mg/kg. In the dose-escalation cohort, approximately 83% of patients were male, and the mean age was around 65 years with a range of about 20 to 80. Broad study findings and their caveats: The antigen specificity of the clonally expanded peripheral T cells was not determined. On average, CD8+ T cells showed more expanded clones than CD4+ T cells after ivuxolimab. In the 0.1-3.0 mg/kg groups, partial responders had among the lowest normalized peripheral clonal expansion, particularly in CD8+ T cells. At doses from 0.1 to 3.0 mg/kg, clonal expansion was seen in both CD4+ and CD8+ blood T cells between baseline and week 6. Low levels of normalized T-cell clonal expansion were also seen in some patients who did not respond.

The CDR3 holds 12 amino acids from the cysteine to the phenylalanine. Left in the record is the CDR3 DNA by itself, 36 bases read in frame from the first base. V drops 6 bases and J drops 0 bases, leaving 6 bases in between. The germline V gene (reference sequence) supplies CDR1 MNHNY and CDR2 SVGAGI. In this sample, this clone turned up a few times. Its antigen is not yet known. No much larger clone exists at a distance of one base, and base qualities are not known. Patients with a history of autoimmune disease or receiving systemic immunosuppression were excluded from the trial. Peripheral blood for TCR sequencing was collected from all dose cohorts at baseline, on cycle 4 day 1, and on cycle 7 day 1. Samples were obtained from an open-label, multicenter, first-in-human phase I dose-escalation trial of ivuxolimab. Adults with locally advanced or metastatic melanoma, renal cell carcinoma, hepatocellular carcinoma or head and neck squamous cell carcinoma were enrolled in the trial. CD4+ and CD8+ T cells were sorted separately from peripheral blood before TCR sequencing.

To sequence the TCRbeta CDR3 region, genomic DNA was isolated from the sorted cells. TCRbeta CDR3 regions were sequenced using the immunoSEQ Assay. TCRdb stores this immuneACCESS table with in-frame sequences only. Part of the clones is absent; in the studies checked, under half of the shortfall reflects unresolved V genes, and no reason is known for the rest. This sample holds roughly 66,000 clones; 80% to 85% were observed only once. The ten largest clones represent 2% to 2.5% of the sample. Material: CD4+ or CD8+ T cells sorted from blood, obtained in a trial of the OX40 agonist ivuxolimab. The chain links TRBV6-6 with TRBJ2-7, with an unclear D gene assignment. The TCR originated in an adult with an advanced solid tumor such as melanoma, head and neck, liver or kidney cancer. The CDR3 is CASRDDSYEQYF. The nucleotides are TGTGCCAGCAGGGACGACTCCTACGAGCAGTACTTC.